Sequencing of this TCR beta chain was carried out in a study of shared clonotypes between healthy human individuals. There were no recent acute infections or vaccinations among the donors, who were healthy HIV-negative adults. Everyone who donated was a Caucasian adult who lived in Nashville, Tennessee. Per germline, CDR1 SGDLS and CDR2 YYNGEE. This CDR3 has 18 residues. Trimming removed 0 bases from V and 4 bases from J; junction bases left unmatched: 10. Genomic DNA of each subset was evenly split across several immunoSEQ plates. Using immunoSEQ multiplex PCR, the repertoire was profiled, and TCRdb retains in-frame clones only, with some absent. The sample lists some 2.1 million clones, 85% to 95% occurring once.

The chain uses TRBV9 and TRBJ2-5; 12 bases agree with TRBD2. The sequencing sample was made of naive CD4+ T cells sorted from blood. Described subset: CD45RA+ positively selected. The clonotype originates from a man aged 18 to 35 in good health. The CDR3 sequence: CASSVGASGRARGETQYF. The CDR3 DNA follows: TGTGCCAGCAGCGTAGGAGCTAGCGGGAGGGCCCGGGGAGAGACCCAGTACTTC.